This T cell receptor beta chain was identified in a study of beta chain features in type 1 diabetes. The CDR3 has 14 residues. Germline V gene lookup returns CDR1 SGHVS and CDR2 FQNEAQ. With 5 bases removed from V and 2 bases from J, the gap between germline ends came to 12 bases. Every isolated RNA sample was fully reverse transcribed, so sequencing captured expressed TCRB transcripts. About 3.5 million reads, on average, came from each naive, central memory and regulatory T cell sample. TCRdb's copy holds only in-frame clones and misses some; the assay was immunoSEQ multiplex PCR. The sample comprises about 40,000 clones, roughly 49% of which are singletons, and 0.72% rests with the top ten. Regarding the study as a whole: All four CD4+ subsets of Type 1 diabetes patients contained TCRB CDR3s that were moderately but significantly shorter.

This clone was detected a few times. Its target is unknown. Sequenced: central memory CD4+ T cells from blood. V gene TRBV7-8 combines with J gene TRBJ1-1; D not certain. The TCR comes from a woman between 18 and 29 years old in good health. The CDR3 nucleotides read TGTGCCAGCAGCCGGAGCAGACCAAACACTGAAGCTTTCTTT. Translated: CASSRSRPNTEAFF.